In its sample, the clone carrying this T cell receptor beta chain was seen many times. The entry originates in a study of CD8 T cells in ankylosing spondylitis. CDR3 size: 16 residues. V lost 3 bases and J lost 0; bases outside the gene matches: 1. CDR1 is SGDLS, CDR2 YYNGEE, per germline. TCRdb called the 5' RACE reads again in MiXCR, with one record for every CDR3 protein. This table holds roughly 42,000 distinct CDR3 sequences, 2.5% to 3% found once. Sequencing used blood, either unsorted or a sorted T cell fraction (not recorded which). The V and J genes are TRBV9 and TRBJ2-3, with 13 bases identical to TRBD2. The sequence was obtained from a male donor with ankylosing spondylitis or in good health (not recorded which). CDR3 sequence: CASSELAGGSTDTQYF. The CDR3 coding sequence is TGTGCCAGCAGCGAACTAGCGGGAGGGAGCACAGATACGCAGTATTTT.